One T cell receptor (beta chain) is described in this entry. This sample is drawn from a study of blood T cell repertoires in COVID-19. Background on the study: There were acute and convalescent COVID-19 samples, and they came from the United States, Italy and Spain.

Looked up from germline, CDR1 is SGHRS and CDR2 is YFSETQ. Unmatched junction bases numbered 5, after V lost 4 bases and J lost 6 bases. CDR3 length equals 14 residues. The study assigned cohorts using participant-reported clinical history. Recovered Cohort 3 donors showed two negative PCRs, clearance, or symptom resolution. How the authors handled the data: From reference gene primer amplification, estimates of nucleated cell counts were derived. The assay was immunoSEQ multiplex PCR, and TCRdb's table has in-frame clones only and misses some. The V and J calls and clone size come from that table; D and trimming were worked out from the DNA. The sample has more than 450,000 clones; about 90% are singletons.

V is TRBV5-1 and J is TRBJ2-7; 12 positions agree with TRBD1. This sequence was found in a woman in her late teens or twenties who had recovered from COVID-19. Material for sequencing was PBMCs or T cells enriched from blood (not recorded which). The CDR3 nucleotides read TGCGCCAGCAGCCCATTGGGACAGGGGGCCGAGCAGTACTTC. Translation: CASSPLGQGAEQYF.